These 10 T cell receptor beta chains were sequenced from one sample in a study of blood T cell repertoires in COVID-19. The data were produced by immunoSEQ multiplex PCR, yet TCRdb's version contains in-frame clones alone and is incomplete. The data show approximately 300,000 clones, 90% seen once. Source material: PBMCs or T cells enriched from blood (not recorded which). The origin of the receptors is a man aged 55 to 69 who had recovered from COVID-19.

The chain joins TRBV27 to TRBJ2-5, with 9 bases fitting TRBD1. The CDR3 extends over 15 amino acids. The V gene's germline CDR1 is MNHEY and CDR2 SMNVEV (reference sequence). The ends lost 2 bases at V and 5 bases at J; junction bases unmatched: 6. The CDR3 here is CASSLPQGASETQYF. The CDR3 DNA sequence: TGTGCCAGCAGTTTACCACAGGGGGCGAGTGAGACCCAGTACTTC.

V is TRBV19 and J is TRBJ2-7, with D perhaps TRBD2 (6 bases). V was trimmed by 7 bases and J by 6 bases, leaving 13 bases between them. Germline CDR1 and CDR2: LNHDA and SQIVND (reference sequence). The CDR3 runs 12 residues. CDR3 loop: CASTSWRGEQYF. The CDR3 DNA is TGTGCCAGTACGTCGTGGAGGGGCGAGCAGTACTTC. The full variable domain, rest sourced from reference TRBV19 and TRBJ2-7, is DGGITQSPKYLFRKEGQNVTLSCEQNLNHDAMYWYRQDPGQGLRLIYYSQIVNDFQKGDIAEGYSVSREKKESFPLTVTSAQKNPTAFYLCASTSWRGEQYFGPGTRLTVT.

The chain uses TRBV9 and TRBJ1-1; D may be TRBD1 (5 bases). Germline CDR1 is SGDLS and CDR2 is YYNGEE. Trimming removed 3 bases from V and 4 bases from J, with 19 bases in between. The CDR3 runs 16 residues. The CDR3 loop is CASSAAGGTLSTEAFF. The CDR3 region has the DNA TGTGCCAGCAGCGCGGCGGGGGGGACTTTATCCACTGAAGCTTTCTTT.

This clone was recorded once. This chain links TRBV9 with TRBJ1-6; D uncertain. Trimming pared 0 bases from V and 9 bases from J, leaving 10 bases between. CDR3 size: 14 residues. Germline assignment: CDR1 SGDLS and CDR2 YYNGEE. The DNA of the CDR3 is TGTGCCAGCAGCGTAGGGCGGGAAATTTCACCCCTCCACTTT. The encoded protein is CASSVGREISPLHF.

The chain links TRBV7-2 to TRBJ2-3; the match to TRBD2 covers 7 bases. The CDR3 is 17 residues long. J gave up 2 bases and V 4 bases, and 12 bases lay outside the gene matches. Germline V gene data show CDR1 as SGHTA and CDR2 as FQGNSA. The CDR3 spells CASSSWGFGGSTDTQYF. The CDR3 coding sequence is TGTGCCAGCAGCTCATGGGGTTTCGGGGGGTCCACAGATACGCAGTATTTT.

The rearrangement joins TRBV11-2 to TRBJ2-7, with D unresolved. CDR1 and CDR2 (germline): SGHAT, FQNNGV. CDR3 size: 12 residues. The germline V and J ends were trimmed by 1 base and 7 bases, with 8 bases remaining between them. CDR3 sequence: CASSLGAREQYF. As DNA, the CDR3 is TGTGCCAGCAGCTTAGGGGCTCGGGAGCAGTACTTC.

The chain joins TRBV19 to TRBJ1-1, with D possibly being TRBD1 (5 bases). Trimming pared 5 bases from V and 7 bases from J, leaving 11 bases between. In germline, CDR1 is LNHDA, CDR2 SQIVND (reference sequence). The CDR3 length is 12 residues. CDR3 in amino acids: CASSPRTHEAFF. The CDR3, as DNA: TGTGCCAGTAGTCCCCGGACACATGAAGCTTTCTTT.

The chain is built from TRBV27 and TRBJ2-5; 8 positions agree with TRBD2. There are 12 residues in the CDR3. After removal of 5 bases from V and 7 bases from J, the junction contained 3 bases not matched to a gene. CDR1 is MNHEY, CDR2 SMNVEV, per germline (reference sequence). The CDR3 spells CASSRGGGTQYF. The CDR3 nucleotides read TGTGCCAGCAGTCGGGGGGGAGGGACCCAGTACTTC.

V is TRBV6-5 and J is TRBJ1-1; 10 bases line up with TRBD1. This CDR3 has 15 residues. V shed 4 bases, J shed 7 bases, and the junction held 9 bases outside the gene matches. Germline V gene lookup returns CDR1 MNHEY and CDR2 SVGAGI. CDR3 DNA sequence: TGTGCCAGCAGTTCCCCGGGACAGGGGCTGGGTGAAGCTTTCTTT. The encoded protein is CASSSPGQGLGEAFF.

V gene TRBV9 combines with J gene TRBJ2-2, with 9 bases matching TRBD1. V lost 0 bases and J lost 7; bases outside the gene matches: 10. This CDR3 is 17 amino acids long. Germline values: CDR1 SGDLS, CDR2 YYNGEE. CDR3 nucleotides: TGTGCCAGCAGCGTAGCCGGGACAGGGTTTACGGGCGGGGAGCTGTTTTTT. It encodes CASSVAGTGFTGGELFF.